The 5 T cell receptor beta chains in this list originate from one sample, sequenced in a study of T cell clonality in common variable immunodeficiency. Overall study results and limits: Reportedly, TCR beta sequences from common variable immunodeficiency showed fewer deletions and N-nucleotide insertions.

For these receptors, no antigen is known. This table comes from immunoSEQ multiplex PCR, and its TCRdb copy is limited to in-frame clones, with some not included. The repertoire shows around 42,000 clones, none seen only once; the top ten take roughly 5.6%. The specimen was peripheral blood mononuclear cells. These receptors were collected from a human donor with common variable immunodeficiency.

This clone was found many times. The CDR3 extends 3 residues past the end of the read, so its final part is completed from the germline J gene. The chain employs TRBV10-3 and TRBJ1-2; TRBD1 agrees at 7 bases. Germline CDR1 ENHRY, CDR2 SYGVKD. This CDR3 is 15 amino acids long. The V segment lost 5 bases and the J segment 6 bases; nucleotides outside the gene matches: 12. Incomplete CDR3 DNA: TGTGCCATCAGTCCGGAAGGGGTGACAGGGAATGGC. It translates to CAISPEGVTGNG. The CDR3 in its entirety is CAISPEGVTGNGYTF.

Comment on this clone: Coverage ceases 3 residues before the CDR3 finishes, and the germline J gene fills in the end. The chain uses TRBV5-6 and TRBJ2-7; TRBD2 might be the D (5 bases). Between the trimmed V and J ends, which lost 0 bases and 6 bases, there was a span of 7 bases. This CDR3 region has 12 residues. The germline V gene encodes CDR1 SGHDT and CDR2 YYEEEE. Partial CDR3 DNA: TGTGCCAGCAGCTTGGGGACTTCCGAG. It yields the protein CASSLGTSE. In full, the CDR3 reads CASSLGTSEQYF.

As regards this clone: The read finishes 3 residues shy of the CDR3 end, and the germline J gene is used to complete it. This chain links TRBV7-9 with TRBJ1-6; possible D gene TRBD1, 6 bases. The CDR3 has 15 amino acids. V was shortened by 6 bases and J by 2 bases, with 11 bases between the two germline ends. CDR1 is SEHNR and CDR2 is FQNEAQ in the germline V gene (reference sequence). The CDR3 DNA, read in part, is TGTGCCAGCAGGTCAGGGGATACCTATAATTCACCC. Translation gives CASRSGDTYNSP. From start to end, the CDR3 is CASRSGDTYNSPLHF.

This clone was found a few times. Partial CDR3 DNA: TGTGCCAGCACACAGGGGCCAGTCACTGAA. This translates into CASTQGPVTE. The CDR3 in its entirety is CASTQGPVTEAFF. The V call is TRBV6-2 or TRBV6-3, the J call TRBJ1-1; 7 bases are shared with TRBD1. Coverage ceases 3 residues before the CDR3 finishes, and the germline J gene fills in the end. V lost 7 bases and J lost 4; bases outside the gene matches: 6. CDR3 size: 13 residues. Germline V gene data show CDR1 as MNHEY and CDR2 as SVGEGT.

In its sample, this clone was seen many times. Read sequence stops 3 residues before the CDR3 end, and the germline J gene provides the missing end. V gene TRBV5-1 combines with J gene TRBJ1-1; unclear D gene. Per germline, CDR1 SGHRS and CDR2 YFSETQ. The CDR3 contains 14 residues. V lost 0 bases to trimming and J lost 5 bases, with 11 bases between them. The covered CDR3 bases are TGCGCCAGCAGCTTGGATCCGGCGGTTACTGAA. As protein: CASSLDPAVTE. The full CDR3 sequence reads CASSLDPAVTEAFF.